The 26 T cell receptor beta chains below were found in one sample sequenced in a study of blood T cells in healthy people across ages. The use of a sample-barcoded 5' primer and a J-beta primer mix characterized a second PCR of roughly 6 to 12 cycles. From the 5' RACE reads, TCRdb called clonotypes with MiXCR, one entry per CDR3 protein. Of about 1,500,000 distinct CDR3 sequences in the sample, 42% were seen once. Sequencing was done on a sample of blood. Every receptor here comes from a woman younger than 30 in good health.

A single count supports this clonotype. The CDR3 bases are TGTGCCAGCAGCCAAGGAAGCGAGGGGGATTCACCCCTCCACTTT. It yields the protein CASSQGSEGDSPLHF. The gene calls are TRBV4-2 and TRBJ1-6; D is perhaps TRBD1 (6 bases). The CDR3 totals 15 residues. With 1 base removed from V and 8 bases from J, the gap between germline ends came to 12 bases. Germline V CDR1 and CDR2: LGHNA, YNFKEQ.

The genes are TRBV20-1 and TRBJ2-7; 9 nucleotides match TRBD2. J was trimmed by 5 bases and V by 0 bases; bases with no gene match: 8. This CDR3 region has 15 residues. The germline V gene encodes CDR1 DFQATT and CDR2 SNEGSKA (reference sequence). CDR3 sequence reads: CSARDSGSYSDEQYF. The CDR3 DNA reads as TGCAGTGCTAGAGATAGCGGGAGTTACAGTGACGAGCAGTACTTC.

About this clonotype itself: One base away lies a much larger clone, so this may be a sequencing read error. CDR3 in DNA: TGCGCCAGCAGCCTGACTTCCGGGACTCAAGAGATCCAGTACTTC. Protein product: CASSLTSGTQEIQYF. The chain has TRBV5-1 and TRBJ2-5; maybe TRBD2 (6 bases). Germline lookup yields CDR1 SGHRS and CDR2 YFSETQ. This CDR3 spans 15 amino acids. The whole variable domain, remainder taken from reference TRBV5-1 and TRBJ2-5, is KAGVTQTPRYLIKTRGQQVTLSCSPISGHRSVSWYQQTPGQGLQFLFEYFSETQRNKGNFPGRFSGRQFSNSRSEMNVSTLELGDSALYLCASSLTSGTQEIQYFGPGTRLLVL.

The chain has TRBV20-1 and TRBJ1-5; possibly TRBD1 for D (6 bases). This CDR3 spans 15 amino acids. V lost 5 bases, J lost 0 bases, and 14 bases lay in between. CDR1 is DFQATT, CDR2 SNEGSKA, per germline (reference sequence). The CDR3 DNA is TGCAGTGCTGGAAGACAGGAGAATAGCAATCAGCCCCAGCATTTT. Translating gives CSAGRQENSNQPQHF.

This clonotype was detected a few times. The V and J genes are TRBV7-9 and TRBJ1-2; D is unresolved. This CDR3 spans 13 amino acids. Trimming took 2 bases from V and 5 from J, leaving 9 bases between them. Germline CDR1 SEHNR, CDR2 FQNEAQ (reference sequence). The CDR3 DNA follows: TGTGCCAGCAGCTTAATTGACAATTATGGCTACACCTTC. Amino acids: CASSLIDNYGYTF. Based on the CDR3 plus reference TRBV7-9 and TRBJ1-2, the full variable domain is DTGVSQNPRHKITKRGQNVTFRCDPISEHNRLYWYRQTLGQGPEFLTYFQNEAQLEKSRLLSDRFSAERPKGSFSTLEIQRTEQGDSAMYLCASSLIDNYGYTFGSGTRLTVV.

This clonotype appeared a few times. The CDR3 loop is CASSPGPRTYSAGETQYF. In DNA form, the CDR3 reads TGTGCCAGCAGTCCCGGTCCTCGGACCTATAGCGCCGGAGAGACCCAGTACTTC. This sequence joins TRBV12-3 or TRBV12-4 and TRBJ2-5, with a tentative D call TRBD2 (5 bases). This CDR3 comprises 18 residues. Trimming took off 5 bases at V and 4 bases at J, with 26 bases between the two ends.

The V and J genes are TRBV20-1 and TRBJ2-1; D unresolved. This CDR3 is built from 14 residues. With 0 bases removed from V and 5 bases from J, the gap between germline ends came to 11 bases. The germline gives CDR1 DFQATT, CDR2 SNEGSKA (reference sequence). The CDR3 here is CSARDPNRDNEQFF. For the CDR3, the DNA is TGCAGTGCTAGAGACCCGAATCGGGACAATGAGCAGTTCTTC.

The chain has TRBV20-1 and TRBJ2-3; TRBD2 matches at 11 bases. The germline V gene encodes CDR1 DFQATT and CDR2 SNEGSKA (reference sequence). This CDR3 region has 17 residues. J gave up 4 bases and V 0 bases, and 9 bases lay outside the gene matches. Written as DNA, the CDR3 is TGCAGTGCTAGAGATGGGGCTAGCGGGGGGAGTTCAGATACGCAGTATTTT. Amino acids: CSARDGASGGSSDTQYF.

This chain connects TRBV20-1 to TRBJ1-5, with D possibly being TRBD1 (6 bases). Looked up from germline, CDR1 is DFQATT and CDR2 is SNEGSKA (reference sequence). The CDR3 is made up of 15 amino acids. CDR3 DNA sequence: TGCAGCCCCCACCGTCGGGGGCTGGGCAATCAGCCCCAGCATTTT. Amino acids: CSPHRRGLGNQPQHF.

The J gene is TRBJ1-2, the V gene TRBV5-1, with 8 bases fitting TRBD1. The CDR3 is 16 amino acids. CDR1 is SGHRS and CDR2 is YFSETQ in the germline V gene. V dropped 0 bases and J dropped 4; count of bases not matched to a gene: 8. CDR3 in DNA: TGCGCCAGCAGCTTGGGGGCGGGACAGGTCACCTATGGCTACACCTTC. It codes for CASSLGAGQVTYGYTF.

This clonotype occurred a few times. The chain carries TRBV29-1 and TRBJ1-2, with D unclear. Germline CDR1 reads SQVTM; CDR2 reads ANQGSEA. V shed 4 bases and J shed 2 bases, with 14 bases lying between them. This CDR3 spans 14 amino acids. CDR3 sequence: CSVAVGADNYGYTF. CDR3 nucleotides: TGCAGCGTTGCGGTAGGCGCCGACAACTATGGCTACACCTTC.

This chain connects TRBV7-8 to TRBJ1-1; a weak D match, TRBD1 (5 bases). The V end lost 8 bases, the J end lost 5 bases, and 12 bases lay between the germline ends. The germline V gene has CDR1 SGHVS and CDR2 FQNEAQ. The CDR3 is 12 residues long. CDR3 nucleotide sequence: TGTGCCAGCGCCGAGGGACGGACTGAAGCTTTCTTT. Amino acid sequence: CASAEGRTEAFF.

This clonotype appeared a few times. The chain joins TRBV4-2 to TRBJ2-1; D might be TRBD2 (5 bases). CDR1 and CDR2 from the germline V gene are LGHNA and YNFKEQ. The CDR3 is 15 residues long. Trimming pared 3 bases from V and 1 base from J, leaving 10 bases between. CDR3 nucleotides: TGTGCCAGCAGCCACCAGACGGGGTCCTACAATGAGCAGTTCTTC. This translates into CASSHQTGSYNEQFF.

The rearrangement uses TRBV5-1 and TRBJ2-3; 9 bases line up with TRBD2. V was clipped by 7 bases and J by 2 bases; unmatched bases: 8. Germline lookup yields CDR1 SGHRS and CDR2 YFSETQ. The length of the CDR3 is 15 residues. CDR3 DNA sequence: TGCGCCAGCTCGGAGCGGGGGGCCTACACAGATACGCAGTATTTT. Translating gives CASSERGAYTDTQYF. The full variable domain, completed using reference TRBV5-1 and TRBJ2-3, is KAGVTQTPRYLIKTRGQQVTLSCSPISGHRSVSWYQQTPGQGLQFLFEYFSETQRNKGNFPGRFSGRQFSNSRSEMNVSTLELGDSALYLCASSERGAYTDTQYFGPGTRLTVL.

This clonotype occurred a few times. The rearrangement links TRBV5-1 to TRBJ1-4; 9 bases line up with TRBD1. This CDR3 has 17 residues. Trimming removed 4 bases from V and 6 bases from J; junction bases left unmatched: 13. Per the germline V gene, CDR1 is SGHRS and CDR2 is YFSETQ. CDR3 bases: TGCGCCAGCAGCCGCCTTTTAAGGACAGGGGAAGATGAAAAACTGTTTTTT. It specifies CASSRLLRTGEDEKLFF.

V gene TRBV4-1 combines with J gene TRBJ1-5; 8 bases are a match to TRBD1. Germline CDR1 reads MGHRA; CDR2 reads YSYEKL. This CDR3 has 15 residues. The junction had 6 bases not matched to a gene; V was cut back by 1 base and J by 7 bases. CDR3 loop: CASSQGEQGEQPQHF. The CDR3 DNA reads TGCGCCAGCAGCCAAGGCGAACAGGGGGAACAGCCCCAGCATTTT.

A note on this clonotype: A much more abundant neighbour one base away suggests this may be a read error. V and J are TRBV5-1 and TRBJ1-2; D uncertain. This CDR3 region has 13 residues. V dropped 4 bases and J dropped 9 bases, with 16 bases sitting between them. Germline lookup yields CDR1 SGHRS and CDR2 YFSETQ. The CDR3 coding sequence is TGCGCCAGCAGCCTAGGACGGATATATAGCTACACCTTC. The encoded protein is CASSLGRIYSYTF.

The chain couples TRBV6-6 to TRBJ2-5, with D maybe TRBD2 (5 bases). TRBJ2-7 matches the DNA end more closely, so the J call is doubtful. In germline, CDR1 is MNHNY, CDR2 SVGAGI (reference sequence). CDR3 length: 13 residues. The CDR3 loop is CASEGARVAEQYF. The CDR3 nucleotides read TGTGCCAGCGAGGGCGCCCGTGTGGCCGAGCAGTACTTC.

This clonotype turned up a few times. V usage is TRBV6-5 and J usage is TRBJ2-3, with 9 nucleotides matching TRBD2. The V gene's germline CDR1 is MNHEY and CDR2 SVGAGI. The CDR3 contains 16 residues. V lost 0 bases, J lost 4 bases, and 5 bases stayed unmatched. This chain's CDR3 is CASSYSSGRGADTQYF. The CDR3 DNA reads as TGTGCCAGCAGTTACTCTAGCGGGAGAGGGGCAGATACGCAGTATTTT.

The chain has TRBV27 and TRBJ2-5, with D possibly called TRBD1 or TRBD2 (5 bases each). Trimming cost V 6 bases and J 5 bases, with 16 bases left between them. Germline V gene lookup returns CDR1 MNHEY and CDR2 SMNVEV (reference sequence). The CDR3 runs 14 residues. The DNA of the CDR3 is TGTGCCAGCAGCTCAATGAGGGGCGCGGAGACCCAGTACTTC. Protein product: CASSSMRGAETQYF.

The V call is TRBV6-6, the J call TRBJ2-1; 8 bases map to TRBD1. The CDR3 has 15 residues. V shed 7 bases and J 4 bases; nucleotides not matched to a gene: 9. CDR1 MNHNY and CDR2 SVGAGI come from the germline V gene (reference sequence). In DNA form, the CDR3 reads TGTGCCAGCACTCAGGACAGGGACGAGTACAATGAGCAGTTCTTC. It translates to CASTQDRDEYNEQFF.

CDR3 amino acids: CSARVPGTTLYEQYF. As DNA, the CDR3 is TGCAGTGCTAGAGTTCCGGGGACGACGCTTTACGAGCAGTACTTC. V is TRBV20-1 and J is TRBJ2-5; possibly TRBD1 or TRBD2 for D (5 bases each). The DNA end is more similar to TRBJ2-7, so the J call may be wrong. Germline V gene data show CDR1 as DFQATT and CDR2 as SNEGSKA (reference sequence). This CDR3 comprises 15 residues.

The chain employs TRBV29-1 and TRBJ1-1; tentatively, D is TRBD1 (6 bases). V gave up 6 bases and J gave up 8 bases, with 19 bases separating them. The CDR3 is made up of 13 amino acids. From germline, CDR1 is SQVTM and CDR2 ANQGSEA. CDR3 loop: CSVDTSGGAEAFF. The DNA for the CDR3 is TGCAGCGTGGATACTAGCGGGGGCGCGGAAGCTTTCTTT.

The chain has TRBV7-3 and TRBJ2-5, with D hard to call. This CDR3 is 13 amino acids long. Germline CDR1 is SGHTA and CDR2 is FQGTGA. The V end lost 5 bases, the J end lost 11 bases, and 18 bases lay between the germline ends. The CDR3 DNA is TGTGCCAGCAGCCTAATTGGGCCCAATGAGCAGTACTTC. This encodes CASSLIGPNEQYF.

In its sample, this clonotype was seen a few times. The CDR3 nucleotides are TGTGCCAGCAGCTTAGTCGGGGGACGGGTGCAAGAGACCCAGTACTTC. Its protein product is CASSLVGGRVQETQYF. The chain employs TRBV7-2 and TRBJ2-5; a weak D match, TRBD2 (6 bases). The germline CDR1 and CDR2 sequences are SGHTA and FQGNSA. Trimming removed 1 base from V and 2 bases from J, with 14 bases in between. The CDR3 is 16 residues long.

The gene calls are TRBV4-2 and TRBJ2-1; 7 bases are shared with TRBD2. There are 15 residues in the CDR3. The germline V gene has CDR1 LGHNA and CDR2 YNFKEQ. V shed 5 bases and J 4 bases; nucleotides not matched to a gene: 8. The CDR3 is CASSEPSGEYNEQFF. The CDR3 DNA follows: TGTGCCAGCAGCGAACCTAGCGGAGAGTACAATGAGCAGTTCTTC.